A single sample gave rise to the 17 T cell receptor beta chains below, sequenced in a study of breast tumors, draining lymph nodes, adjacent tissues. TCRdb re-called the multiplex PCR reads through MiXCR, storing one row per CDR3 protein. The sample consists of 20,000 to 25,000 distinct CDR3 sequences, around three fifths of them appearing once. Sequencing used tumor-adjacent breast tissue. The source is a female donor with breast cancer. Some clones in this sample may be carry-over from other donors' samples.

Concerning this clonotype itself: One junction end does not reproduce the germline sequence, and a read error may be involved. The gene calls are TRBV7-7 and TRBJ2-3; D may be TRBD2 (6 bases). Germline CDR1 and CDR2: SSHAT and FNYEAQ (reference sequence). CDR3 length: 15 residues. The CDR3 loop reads CASSPASGTSDTQYF. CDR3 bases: TGTGCTAGCAGCCCCGCGTCCGGGACTTCAGATACGCAGTATTTT.

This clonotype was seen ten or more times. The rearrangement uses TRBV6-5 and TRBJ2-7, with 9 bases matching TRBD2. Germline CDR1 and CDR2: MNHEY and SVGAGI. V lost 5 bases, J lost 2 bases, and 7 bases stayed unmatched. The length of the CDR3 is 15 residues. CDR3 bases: TGTGCCAGCAGTCCCGCGGGGGGGGGGACCTACGAGCAGTACTTC. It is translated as CASSPAGGGTYEQYF.

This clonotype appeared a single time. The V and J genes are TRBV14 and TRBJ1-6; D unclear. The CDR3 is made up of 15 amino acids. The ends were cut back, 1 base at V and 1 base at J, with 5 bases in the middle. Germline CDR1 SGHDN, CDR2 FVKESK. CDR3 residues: CASSQVGSYNSPLHF. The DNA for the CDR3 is TGTGCCAGCAGCCAAGTTGGGTCCTATAATTCACCCCTCCACTTT.

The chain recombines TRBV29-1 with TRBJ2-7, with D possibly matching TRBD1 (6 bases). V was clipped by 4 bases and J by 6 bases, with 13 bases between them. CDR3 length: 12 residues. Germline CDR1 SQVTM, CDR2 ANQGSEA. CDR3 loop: CSVVGGVGEQYF. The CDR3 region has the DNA TGCAGCGTTGTAGGGGGAGTTGGCGAGCAGTACTTC.

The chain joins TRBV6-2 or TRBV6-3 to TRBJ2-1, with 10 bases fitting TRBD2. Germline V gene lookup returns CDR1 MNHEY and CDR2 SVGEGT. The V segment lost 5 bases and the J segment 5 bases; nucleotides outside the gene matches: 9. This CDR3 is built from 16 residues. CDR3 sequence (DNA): TGTGCCAGCAGTCGCCCCGGGACTAGCGAGCACAATGAGCAGTTCTTC. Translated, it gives CASSRPGTSEHNEQFF.

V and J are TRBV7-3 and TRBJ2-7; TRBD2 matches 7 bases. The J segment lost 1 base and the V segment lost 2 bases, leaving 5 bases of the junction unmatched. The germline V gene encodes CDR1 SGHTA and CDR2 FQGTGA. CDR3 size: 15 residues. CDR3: CASSLWASGSYEQYF. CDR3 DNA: TGTGCCAGCAGCTTATGGGCTAGCGGATCCTACGAGCAGTACTTC.

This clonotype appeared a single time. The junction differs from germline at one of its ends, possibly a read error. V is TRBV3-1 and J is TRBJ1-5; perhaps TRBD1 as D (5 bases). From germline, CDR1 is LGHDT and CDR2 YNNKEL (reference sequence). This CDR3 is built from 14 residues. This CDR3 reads CASSRGESNQPQHF. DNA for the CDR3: TGCGCCAGCAGCCGAGGGGAGAGCAATCAGCCCCAGCATTTT.

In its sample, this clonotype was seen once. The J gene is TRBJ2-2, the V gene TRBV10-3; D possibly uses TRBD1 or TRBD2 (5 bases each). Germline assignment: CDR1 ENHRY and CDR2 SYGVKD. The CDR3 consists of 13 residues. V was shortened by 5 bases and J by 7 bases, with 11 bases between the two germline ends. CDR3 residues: CAISFVGDGELFF. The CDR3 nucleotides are TGTGCCATCAGTTTCGTGGGGGACGGGGAGCTGTTTTTT.

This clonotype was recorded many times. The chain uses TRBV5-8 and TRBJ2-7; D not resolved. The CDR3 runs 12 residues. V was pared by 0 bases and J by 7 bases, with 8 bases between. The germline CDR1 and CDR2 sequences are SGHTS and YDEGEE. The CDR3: CASSLDGREQYF. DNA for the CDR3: TGTGCCAGCAGCTTGGACGGCAGAGAGCAGTACTTC.

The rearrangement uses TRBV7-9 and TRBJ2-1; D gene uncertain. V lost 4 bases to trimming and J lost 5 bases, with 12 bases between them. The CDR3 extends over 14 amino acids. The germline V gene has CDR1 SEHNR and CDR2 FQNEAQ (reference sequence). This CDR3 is CASSSEIPHNEQFF. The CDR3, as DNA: TGTGCCAGCAGCTCAGAGATCCCCCACAATGAGCAGTTCTTC.

Here the CDR3 reads CATSRDRGTGIAYEQYF. The CDR3 DNA sequence: TGTGCCACCAGCAGAGATCGTGGGACAGGGATAGCCTACGAGCAGTACTTC. The rearrangement joins TRBV15 to TRBJ2-7, with TRBD1 identical over 9 bases. This CDR3 is 17 amino acids long. J gave up 2 bases and V 0 bases, and 8 bases lay outside the gene matches. CDR1 is LNHNV and CDR2 is YYDKDF in the germline V gene (reference sequence).

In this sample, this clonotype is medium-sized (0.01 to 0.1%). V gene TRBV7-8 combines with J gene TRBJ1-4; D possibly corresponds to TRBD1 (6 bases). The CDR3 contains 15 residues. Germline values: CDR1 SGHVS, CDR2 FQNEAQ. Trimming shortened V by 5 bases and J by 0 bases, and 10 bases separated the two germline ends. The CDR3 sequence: CASSRTVTTNEKLFF. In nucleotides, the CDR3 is TGTGCCAGCAGCCGGACAGTTACAACTAATGAAAAACTGTTTTTT.

The CDR3 sequence is CATSSPTSGINEQFF. The CDR3 DNA is TGTGCCACCAGCTCCCCGACTAGCGGAATCAATGAGCAGTTCTTC. This chain uses TRBV15 with TRBJ2-1; 9 nucleotides line up with TRBD2. Germline-derived CDR1 and CDR2 are LNHNV and YYDKDF (reference sequence). The CDR3 has 15 residues. With V trimmed by 5 bases and J by 6 bases, 8 bases remained unmatched. The full variable domain, with the rest looked up from reference TRBV15 and TRBJ2-1, is DAMVIQNPRYQVTQFGKPVTLSCSQTLNHNVMYWYQQKSSQAPKLLFHYYDKDFNNEADTPDNFQSRRPNTSFCFLDIRSPGLGDTAMYLCATSSPTSGINEQFFGPGTRLTVL.

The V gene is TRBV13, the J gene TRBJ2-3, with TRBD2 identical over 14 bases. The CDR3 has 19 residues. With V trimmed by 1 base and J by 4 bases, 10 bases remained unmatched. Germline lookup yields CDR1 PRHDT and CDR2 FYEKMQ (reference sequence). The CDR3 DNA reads TGTGCCAGCAGCTTAGTTTCCGGGACTAGCGGGAGAGTCGCAGATACGCAGTATTTT. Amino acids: CASSLVSGTSGRVADTQYF. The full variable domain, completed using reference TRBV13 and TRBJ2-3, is AAGVIQSPRHLIKEKRETATLKCYPIPRHDTVYWYQQGPGQDPQFLISFYEKMQSDKGSIPDRFSAQQFSDYHSELNMSSLELGDSALYFCASSLVSGTSGRVADTQYFGPGTRLTVL.

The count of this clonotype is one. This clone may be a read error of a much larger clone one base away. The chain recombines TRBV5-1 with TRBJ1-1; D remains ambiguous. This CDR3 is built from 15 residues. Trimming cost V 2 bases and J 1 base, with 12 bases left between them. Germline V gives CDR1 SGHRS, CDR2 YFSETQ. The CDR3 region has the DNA TGCGCCAGCAGCTTACACGGTCACACGAACACTGAAGCTTTCTTT. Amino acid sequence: CASSLHGHTNTEAFF. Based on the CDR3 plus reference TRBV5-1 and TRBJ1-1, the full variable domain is KAGVTQTPRYLIKTRGQQVTLSCSPISGHRSVSWYQQTPGQGLQFLFEYFSETQRNKGNFPGRFSGRQFSNSRSEMNVSTLELGDSALYLCASSLHGHTNTEAFFGQGTRLTVV.

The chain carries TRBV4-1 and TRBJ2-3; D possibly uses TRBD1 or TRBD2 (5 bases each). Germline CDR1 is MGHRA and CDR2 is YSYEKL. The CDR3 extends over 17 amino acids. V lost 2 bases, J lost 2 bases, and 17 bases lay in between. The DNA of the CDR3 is TGCGCCAGCAGCCAAACCCGGGACCTAGTAGCCACAGATACGCAGTATTTT. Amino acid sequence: CASSQTRDLVATDTQYF.

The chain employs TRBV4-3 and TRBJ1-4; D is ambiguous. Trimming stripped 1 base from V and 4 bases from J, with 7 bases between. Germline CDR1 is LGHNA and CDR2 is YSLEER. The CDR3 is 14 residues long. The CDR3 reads CASSQGRLNEKLFF. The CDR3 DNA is TGCGCCAGCAGCCAAGGACGGCTTAATGAAAAACTGTTTTTT.